This is a list of T cell receptor beta chains from one sample in a study of T cell responses to AZD1222 COVID-19 vaccine. Here immunoSEQ multiplex PCR was the method, and the copy in TCRdb shows in-frame clones only, minus some. This sample has about 180,000 clones, with 94% found just once. This sample comprised peripheral blood, obtained 28 days after the second AZD1222 dose. These receptors were taken from an adult who received the AZD1222 COVID-19 vaccine. CDR3s include the opening cysteine and the closing phenylalanine or tryptophan. Each record gives: V gene, clone size, D gene, J gene, CDR3 DNA, CDR3 protein. D genes are given only for firm matches. A row's size may be missing; if present it is once, few, many or a size class.

TRBV18	-	TRBD1	TRBJ1-1	TGTGCCAGCTCACCCATTGGACAGGGAGGGTCGGGCACTGAAGCTTTCTTT	CASSPIGQGGSGTEAFF
TRBV7-3	-	-	TRBJ2-1	TGTGCCAGCAGCTCCGCTGGGGAGGCAGGGGGAAGGAATGAGCAGTTCTTC	CASSSAGEAGGRNEQFF
TRBV12-3/TRBV12-4	-	TRBD1	TRBJ1-3	TGTGCCAGCAGTTCAGGGGGCTTCACCATATATTTT	CASSSGGFTIYF
TRBV6-5	once	TRBD1	TRBJ1-2	TGTGCCAGCAGACAGACCGACAGGGGCTCCAACACCTTC	CASRQTDRGSNTF
TRBV6-5	-	TRBD1	TRBJ2-5	TGTGCCAGCAGGGCCGGGACAGGGCCACAAGAGACCCAGTACTTC	CASRAGTGPQETQYF
TRBV5-1	-	-	TRBJ1-3	TGCGCCAGCGCGTCCGTCGGGAGCTCTGGAAACACCATATATTTT	CASASVGSSGNTIYF
TRBV6-5	-	-	TRBJ2-5	TGTGCCAGCAGTCAGGGGCAGAGAGGAGAGACCCAGTACTTC	CASSQGQRGETQYF
TRBV6-1	-	-	TRBJ2-1	TGTGCCAGCAGTGACTTAGGGACGCCCCCCTACAATGAGCAGTTCTTC	CASSDLGTPPYNEQFF
TRBV6-1	-	-	TRBJ2-5	TGTGCCAGCAGTGAAGCGGGCGTGGAGACCCAGTACTTC	CASSEAGVETQYF
TRBV7-9	-	-	TRBJ2-4	TGTGCCAGCAGCTTAGCTTCACAAAGCGGAAAAGCCAAAAACATTCAGTACTTC	CASSLASQSGKAKNIQYF
TRBV18	-	-	TRBJ2-7	TGTGCCAGCTCACTTGTTGCGAATTCCTACGAGCAGTACTTC	CASSLVANSYEQYF
TRBV6-2/TRBV6-3	-	TRBD1	TRBJ2-7	TGTGCCAGCAGTCGCGTTACCGGGACAGGTACCTACGAGCAGTACTTC	CASSRVTGTGTYEQYF
TRBV5-1	-	-	TRBJ2-3	TGCGCCAGCAGCTTGGAGCCGGGGAGGGGGACAGATACGCAGTATTTT	CASSLEPGRGTDTQYF
TRBV21-1	-	-	TRBJ2-5	TGTGCCAGCAGCAAAGTTCCCCGGGGAGAGACCCAGTACTTC	CASSKVPRGETQYF
TRBV7-7	-	-	TRBJ1-3	TGTGCCAGCAGCTTAGGGTCCATGGGCTCCGGAAACACCATATATTTT	CASSLGSMGSGNTIYF
TRBV5-6	-	-	TRBJ1-1	TGTGCCAGCAGCTTGAGGGGGGTATGGAACACTGAAGCTTTCTTT	CASSLRGVWNTEAFF
TRBV5-1	-	TRBD1	TRBJ1-1	TGCGCCAGCAGCCCCCGATCCGACAGGGTTAGTGAAGCTTTCTTT	CASSPRSDRVSEAFF
TRBV13	-	TRBD1	TRBJ2-1	TGTGCCAGCCGGGGACAGGGAGGCCGCAATGAGCAGTTCTTC	CASRGQGGRNEQFF
TRBV10-2	-	TRBD1	TRBJ2-5	TGCGCCAGCAGACAGGGGGCTCGAGAGACCCAGTACTTC	CASRQGARETQYF
TRBV2	once	-	TRBJ2-4	TGTGCCAGCAGTGAATTGGGGAGGGCCAAAAACATTCAGTACTTC	CASSELGRAKNIQYF
TRBV5-1	-	-	TRBJ2-7	TGCGCCAGCAGCCTCACACTTTCCTACGAGCAGTACTTC	CASSLTLSYEQYF
TRBV5-4	-	TRBD2	TRBJ2-1	TGTGCCAGCAGCTTGCCTACCCTTAGCGGGAGCAATGAGCAGTTCTTC	CASSLPTLSGSNEQFF
TRBV3-1/TRBV3-2	-	-	TRBJ1-1	TGTGCCAGCAGCCAACCGGGAGGGGGGAACACTGAAGCTTTCTTT	CASSQPGGGNTEAFF
TRBV5-1	-	TRBD1	TRBJ1-1	TGCGCCAGCAGCTTCACAGGGGGCACTGAAGCTTTCTTT	CASSFTGGTEAFF
TRBV1	-	-	TRBJ2-7	TGCACCAGCAGCCAAGAGAAATACGAACGGACGCGCCGAAGGAGCTCCTACGAGCAGTACTTC	CTSSQEKYERTRRRSSYEQYF
TRBV9	-	-	TRBJ1-6	TGTGCCAGCAGCGTAGTAGAGGCCTCGGGATCACCCCTCCACTTT	CASSVVEASGSPLHF
TRBV10-3	once	-	TRBJ1-2	TGTGCCATCAGGGCACAGGGATCAGCCTATGGCTACACCTTC	CAIRAQGSAYGYTF
TRBV2	-	TRBD1	TRBJ2-2	TGTGCCAGCAGTGGTGTGGGACAGGGCAGAACCGGGGAGCTGTTTTTT	CASSGVGQGRTGELFF
TRBV2	-	-	TRBJ2-7	-	CASILAGDSYEQYF
TRBV5-8	-	TRBD1	TRBJ1-5	TGTGCCAGCAGCTACCGACAGGGACTCAAGGGGAGCAATCAGCCCCAGCATTTT	CASSYRQGLKGSNQPQHF
TRBV3-1/TRBV3-2	-	TRBD2	TRBJ2-1	TGTGCCAGCAGCCGGATATTAGCGGGAGGGCCGGATGAGCAGTTCTTC	CASSRILAGGPDEQFF
TRBV30	-	-	TRBJ1-4	TGTGCCTGGAGCGCGCAGCCTAATGAAAAACTGTTTTTT	CAWSAQPNEKLFF
TRBV7-9	few	-	TRBJ1-1	TGTGCCAGCAGCTTAGACGGGATTCGGACTAACACTGAAGCTTTCTTT	CASSLDGIRTNTEAFF
TRBV3-1/TRBV3-2	-	TRBD2	TRBJ2-1	TGTGCCAGCAGCCAAGGGAGGGGCGGGAGGTTTGAGCAGTTCTTC	CASSQGRGGRFEQFF
TRBV18	-	TRBD1	TRBJ2-5	TGTGCCAGCTCACCCCCGGGACAGCAAGAGACCCAGTACTTC	CASSPPGQQETQYF
TRBV2	once	-	TRBJ2-2	TGTGCCAGCAGCAGTGGGGTTGCGGCGAACACCGGGGAGCTGTTTTTT	CASSSGVAANTGELFF
TRBV11-3	-	-	TRBJ2-7	TGTGCCAGCAGCTTGGTCAGGGGGGCCTCCTACGAGCAGTACTTC	CASSLVRGASYEQYF
TRBV28	-	-	TRBJ1-6	TGTGCCAGCAGTTGGGAGAACTATAATTCACCCCTCCACTTT	CASSWENYNSPLHF
TRBV4-1	-	TRBD2	TRBJ2-7	TGCGCCAGCAGCGCCACACGGACTAGCGCACACGAGCAGTACTTC	CASSATRTSAHEQYF
TRBV5-4	once	-	TRBJ1-1	TGTGCCAGCAGCCCCAGTGCTCTAAACACTGAAGCTTTCTTT	CASSPSALNTEAFF
TRBV7-9	-	-	TRBJ1-5	TGTGCCAGCAGCTTCACAGACTCCCCGAAGCCCCAGCATTTT	CASSFTDSPKPQHF
TRBV11-2	-	-	TRBJ1-1	TGTGCCAGCAGCTTCGACCCGGAGGACACTGAAGCTTTCTTT	CASSFDPEDTEAFF
TRBV5-6	-	-	TRBJ1-2	TGTGCCAGCAGCTCCACACATAACTATGGCTACACCTTC	CASSSTHNYGYTF
TRBV28	once	-	TRBJ1-1	TGTGCCAGCAGTTTATTCGAGGGTTATGAAGCTTTCTTT	CASSLFEGYEAFF
TRBV19	few	TRBD1	TRBJ1-2	TGTGCCAGTAGTATTCAGGGGGCAGGACCCTATGGCTACACCTTC	CASSIQGAGPYGYTF
TRBV6-6	-	TRBD1	TRBJ1-2	TGTGCCAGCAGAACAGGGGCGAACTATGGCTACACCTTC	CASRTGANYGYTF
TRBV5-1	once	-	TRBJ2-7	TGCGCCAGCAGCTTGGCGGCAGGCTCCTACGAGCAGTACTTC	CASSLAAGSYEQYF
TRBV6-1	-	-	TRBJ2-5	TGTGCCAGCAGTGAAGGGGTGGGGGCTACCCAAGAGACCCAGTACTTC	CASSEGVGATQETQYF
TRBV28	-	-	TRBJ1-2	TGTGCCAGCAGCACCTTTATTGGGTACGATGGCTACACCTTC	CASSTFIGYDGYTF
TRBV2	-	TRBD2	TRBJ2-7	TGTGCCAGCAGACTAGCGGGAAACTCCTACGAGCAGTACTTC	CASRLAGNSYEQYF
TRBV2	-	-	TRBJ2-4	TGTGCCAGCAGTGTTCAGGGACTCCAAAACATTCAGTACTTC	CASSVQGLQNIQYF
TRBV6-5	-	-	TRBJ2-7	TGTGCCAGCAGGCGGACTCCATTTTACGAGCAGTACTTC	CASRRTPFYEQYF